The rows below give T cell receptor beta chains drawn from one sample of a study of beta chain features in type 1 diabetes. TCRdb's table, derived via immunoSEQ multiplex PCR, lists solely in-frame clones and lacks some. The table shows 500,000 to 850,000 clones, with roughly an eighth occurring only once. Input material: naive CD4+ T cells from blood. The receptors were gathered from a man between 18 and 29 years old with type 1 diabetes. CDR3s include the opening cysteine and the closing phenylalanine or tryptophan. Fields, in order: J gene, V gene, D gene, CDR3 protein. The D gene is left open where the match is weak.

j_gene: TRBJ2-2; v_gene: TRBV30; d_gene: NA; CDR3aa: CAWNFAGELFF
j_gene: TRBJ2-7; v_gene: TRBV7-2; d_gene: TRBD1; CDR3aa: CASSLGQGDEQYF
j_gene: TRBJ2-3; v_gene: TRBV30; d_gene: TRBD2; CDR3aa: CAWSVRAGRRSDTDTQYF
j_gene: TRBJ1-6; v_gene: TRBV23-1; d_gene: NA; CDR3aa: CASSHLRGRSPLHF
j_gene: TRBJ2-2; v_gene: TRBV20-1; d_gene: NA; CDR3aa: CSASDVGELFF
j_gene: TRBJ2-7; v_gene: TRBV5-4; d_gene: NA; CDR3aa: CASSARGEIYEQYF
j_gene: TRBJ2-1; v_gene: TRBV5-4; d_gene: NA; CDR3aa: CASSTGPRDEQFF
j_gene: TRBJ2-3; v_gene: TRBV2; d_gene: NA; CDR3aa: CASSWTLTDTQYF
j_gene: TRBJ1-5; v_gene: TRBV30; d_gene: TRBD1; CDR3aa: CAWSVLGGTAFNQPQHF
j_gene: TRBJ1-4; v_gene: TRBV7-9; d_gene: NA; CDR3aa: CASSNPIQGKLFF
j_gene: TRBJ2-2; v_gene: TRBV9; d_gene: TRBD2; CDR3aa: CASSFLAGGNTGELFF
j_gene: TRBJ2-5; v_gene: TRBV15; d_gene: TRBD1; CDR3aa: CATSRVSTGGAETQYF
j_gene: TRBJ1-1; v_gene: TRBV7-2; d_gene: NA; CDR3aa: CASSLVGVAFF
j_gene: TRBJ2-7; v_gene: TRBV7-2; d_gene: TRBD1; CDR3aa: CASSFRQGGPYEQYF
j_gene: TRBJ1-5; v_gene: TRBV29-1; d_gene: NA; CDR3aa: CSTSGGNNQPQHF
j_gene: TRBJ2-5; v_gene: TRBV7-2; d_gene: NA; CDR3aa: CASSFRGQETQYF
j_gene: TRBJ2-7; v_gene: TRBV28; d_gene: NA; CDR3aa: CASSILSSSSYEQYF
j_gene: TRBJ1-1; v_gene: TRBV12-5; d_gene: TRBD1; CDR3aa: CATSTGGYTEAFF
j_gene: TRBJ1-5; v_gene: TRBV7-6; d_gene: NA; CDR3aa: CASSLGGAGNQPQHF
j_gene: TRBJ2-3; v_gene: TRBV30; d_gene: NA; CDR3aa: CAWISPPTQYF
j_gene: TRBJ1-2; v_gene: TRBV7-9; d_gene: TRBD1; CDR3aa: CASTVRDRGSSGYGYTF
j_gene: TRBJ2-7; v_gene: TRBV4-3; d_gene: TRBD1; CDR3aa: CASSHGQGPYEQYF
j_gene: TRBJ1-1; v_gene: TRBV6-6; d_gene: TRBD1; CDR3aa: CASRGGFGTEAFF
j_gene: TRBJ1-4; v_gene: TRBV28; d_gene: NA; CDR3aa: CASTQVVNEKLFF
j_gene: TRBJ1-2; v_gene: TRBV7-2; d_gene: NA; CDR3aa: CASSFFGAKGYGYTF
j_gene: TRBJ2-3; v_gene: TRBV7-3; d_gene: NA; CDR3aa: CASSLGRGHTDTQYF
j_gene: TRBJ2-1; v_gene: TRBV30; d_gene: TRBD2; CDR3aa: CAWSGLAGVYNEQFF
j_gene: TRBJ2-3; v_gene: TRBV14; d_gene: NA; CDR3aa: CASSPGGTDTQYF
j_gene: TRBJ2-7; v_gene: TRBV30; d_gene: NA; CDR3aa: CAASYPSGGTYEQYF
j_gene: TRBJ1-6; v_gene: TRBV7-9; d_gene: NA; CDR3aa: CASSLERGSYNSPLHF
j_gene: TRBJ1-2; v_gene: TRBV7-2; d_gene: TRBD1; CDR3aa: CASSAYRTGENGYTF
j_gene: TRBJ2-1; v_gene: TRBV7-2; d_gene: NA; CDR3aa: CASSSKVGVSYNEQFF
j_gene: TRBJ2-1; v_gene: TRBV15; d_gene: TRBD1; CDR3aa: CATSRTGIVIF
j_gene: TRBJ2-5; v_gene: TRBV7-9; d_gene: NA; CDR3aa: CASSSPEGTPLRETQYF
j_gene: TRBJ1-2; v_gene: TRBV6-6; d_gene: NA; CDR3aa: CASSRTGQSYGYTF
j_gene: TRBJ2-7; v_gene: TRBV27; d_gene: TRBD1; CDR3aa: CASSPTGTGYYEQYF
j_gene: TRBJ2-1; v_gene: TRBV5-1; d_gene: TRBD2; CDR3aa: CASSLEIAGGNNEQFF
j_gene: TRBJ2-4; v_gene: TRBV7-2; d_gene: TRBD1; CDR3aa: CASSPGTGSGKNIQYF
j_gene: TRBJ2-1; v_gene: TRBV18; d_gene: NA; CDR3aa: CASSPRDSYNEQFF
j_gene: TRBJ1-4; v_gene: TRBV23-1; d_gene: TRBD1; CDR3aa: CASSQVQGNPTNEKLFF
j_gene: TRBJ2-1; v_gene: TRBV7-2; d_gene: TRBD2; CDR3aa: CASSPLAGGPSYNEQFF
j_gene: TRBJ2-5; v_gene: TRBV29-1; d_gene: NA; CDR3aa: CSVEGLGETQYF
j_gene: TRBJ1-4; v_gene: TRBV30; d_gene: NA; CDR3aa: CAWSVLGAANEKLFF
j_gene: TRBJ2-1; v_gene: TRBV20-1; d_gene: NA; CDR3aa: CSPRPGLF
j_gene: TRBJ2-7; v_gene: TRBV6-1; d_gene: TRBD1; CDR3aa: CASSAGTGSGEQYF
j_gene: TRBJ2-2; v_gene: TRBV30; d_gene: NA; CDR3aa: CAWSPGRELFF
j_gene: TRBJ2-7; v_gene: TRBV28; d_gene: NA; CDR3aa: CASTGGSEQYF
j_gene: TRBJ2-5; v_gene: TRBV5-6; d_gene: NA; CDR3aa: CASSSNIGQRAETQYF
j_gene: TRBJ2-7; v_gene: TRBV2; d_gene: TRBD1; CDR3aa: CANGTHGTESLSSYEQYF
j_gene: TRBJ2-4; v_gene: TRBV7-2; d_gene: NA; CDR3aa: CASSSTVGNIQYF
j_gene: TRBJ2-3; v_gene: TRBV5-4; d_gene: NA; CDR3aa: CASSQLGGGAEDTQYF
j_gene: TRBJ2-2; v_gene: TRBV5-4; d_gene: TRBD2; CDR3aa: CASSLGGLAQPTGELFF
j_gene: TRBJ2-1; v_gene: TRBV5-1; d_gene: TRBD2; CDR3aa: CASSDLTSGNNEQFF
j_gene: TRBJ2-5; v_gene: TRBV4-1; d_gene: NA; CDR3aa: CASSQGARETQYF
j_gene: TRBJ2-1; v_gene: TRBV11-2; d_gene: TRBD2; CDR3aa: CASRESGRFYNEQFF
j_gene: TRBJ2-4; v_gene: TRBV18; d_gene: NA; CDR3aa: CASSPEGTAKNIQYF
j_gene: TRBJ1-5; v_gene: TRBV5-1; d_gene: NA; CDR3aa: CASSLEGIDQPQHF
j_gene: TRBJ1-1; v_gene: TRBV30; d_gene: NA; CDR3aa: CACSADGRSTEAFF
j_gene: TRBJ1-6; v_gene: TRBV7-3; d_gene: NA; CDR3aa: CASSLRAEGDSPLHF
j_gene: TRBJ1-2; v_gene: TRBV30; d_gene: NA; CDR3aa: CAWSVEVAYTF